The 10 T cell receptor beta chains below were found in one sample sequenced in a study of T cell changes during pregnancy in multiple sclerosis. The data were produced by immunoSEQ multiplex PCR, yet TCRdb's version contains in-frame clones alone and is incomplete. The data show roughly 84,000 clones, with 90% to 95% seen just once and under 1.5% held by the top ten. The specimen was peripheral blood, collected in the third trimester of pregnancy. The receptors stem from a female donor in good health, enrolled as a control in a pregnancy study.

The CDR3 reads CASSSVWSAPYNEQFF. The CDR3 DNA sequence: TGTGCCAGCAGTTCGGTTTGGAGCGCACCTTACAATGAGCAGTTCTTC. The rearrangement uses TRBV27 and TRBJ2-1; no reliable D call. CDR1 and CDR2 from the germline V gene are MNHEY and SMNVEV (reference sequence). V was cut by 4 bases and J by 4 bases, with 17 bases left in between. The CDR3 has 16 residues.

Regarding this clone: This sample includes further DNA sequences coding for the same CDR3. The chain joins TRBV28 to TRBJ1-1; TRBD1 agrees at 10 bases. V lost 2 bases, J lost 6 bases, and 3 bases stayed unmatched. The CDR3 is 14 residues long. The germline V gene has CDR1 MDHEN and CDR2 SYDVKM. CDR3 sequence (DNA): TGTGCCAGCAGTTTAGGGACAGGGGTTTCTGAAGCTTTCTTT. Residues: CASSLGTGVSEAFF.

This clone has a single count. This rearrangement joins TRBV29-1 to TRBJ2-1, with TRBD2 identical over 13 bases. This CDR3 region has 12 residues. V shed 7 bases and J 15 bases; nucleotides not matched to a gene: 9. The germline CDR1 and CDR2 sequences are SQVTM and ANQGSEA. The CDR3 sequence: CSGAGTSGNPFF. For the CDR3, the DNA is TGCAGCGGAGCCGGGACTAGCGGGAACCCGTTCTTC.

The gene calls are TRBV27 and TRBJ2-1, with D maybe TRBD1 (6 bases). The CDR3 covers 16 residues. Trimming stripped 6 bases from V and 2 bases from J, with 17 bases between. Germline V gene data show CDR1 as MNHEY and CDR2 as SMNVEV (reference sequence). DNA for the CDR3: TGTGCCAGCAGAACTTCGACAGGCAAGACCTACAATGAGCAGTTCTTC. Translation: CASRTSTGKTYNEQFF.

The CDR3 region has the DNA TGTGCCAGCAGTCCCCACCGGGGGAACTACAATGAGCAGTTCTTC. It specifies CASSPHRGNYNEQFF. This chain joins TRBV27 and TRBJ2-1; maybe TRBD2 (6 bases). V dropped 5 bases and J dropped 3 bases, with 14 bases sitting between them. Germline CDR1 is MNHEY and CDR2 is SMNVEV (reference sequence). The CDR3 length is 15 residues.

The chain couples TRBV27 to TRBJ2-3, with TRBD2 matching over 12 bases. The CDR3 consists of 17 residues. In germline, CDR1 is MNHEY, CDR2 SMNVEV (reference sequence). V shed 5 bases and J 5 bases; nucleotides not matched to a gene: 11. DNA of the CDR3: TGTGCCAGCAGTCACCTCCGGACTAGCGGGATGGGAGATACGCAGTATTTT. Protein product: CASSHLRTSGMGDTQYF.

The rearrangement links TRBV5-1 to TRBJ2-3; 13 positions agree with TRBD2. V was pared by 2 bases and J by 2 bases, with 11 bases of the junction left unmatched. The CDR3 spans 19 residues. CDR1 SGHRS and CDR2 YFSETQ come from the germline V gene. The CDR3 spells CASSLGTSGTGGNTDTQYF. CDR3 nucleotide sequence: TGCGCCAGCAGCTTAGGGACTAGCGGGACCGGCGGCAACACAGATACGCAGTATTTT.

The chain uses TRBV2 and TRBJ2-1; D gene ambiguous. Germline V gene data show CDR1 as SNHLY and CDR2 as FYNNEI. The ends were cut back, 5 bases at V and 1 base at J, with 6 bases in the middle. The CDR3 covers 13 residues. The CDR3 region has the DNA TGTGCCAGCAGTACTGAGTCCTACAATGAGCAGTTCTTC. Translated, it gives CASSTESYNEQFF.

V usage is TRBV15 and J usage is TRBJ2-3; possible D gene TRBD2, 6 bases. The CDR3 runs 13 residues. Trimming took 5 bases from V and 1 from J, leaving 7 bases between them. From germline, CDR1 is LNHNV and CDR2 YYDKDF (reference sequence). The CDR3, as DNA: TGTGCCACCAGCCGCGGGGGCACAGATACGCAGTATTTT. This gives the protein CATSRGGTDTQYF.

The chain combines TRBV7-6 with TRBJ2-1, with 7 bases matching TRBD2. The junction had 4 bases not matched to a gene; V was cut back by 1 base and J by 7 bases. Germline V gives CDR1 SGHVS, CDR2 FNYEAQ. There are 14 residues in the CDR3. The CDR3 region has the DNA TGTGCCAGCAGCTTAGTGGGACTAAAAAATGAGCAGTTCTTC. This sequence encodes CASSLVGLKNEQFF. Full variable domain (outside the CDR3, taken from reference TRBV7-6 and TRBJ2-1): GAGVSQSPRYKVTKRGQDVALRCDPISGHVSLYWYRQALGQGPEFLTYFNYEAQQDKSGLPNDRFSAERPEGSISTLTIQRTEQRDSAMYRCASSLVGLKNEQFFGPGTRLTVL.